This T cell receptor (beta chain) was recovered during a study of CD8 T cells in Susac syndrome. Findings and caveats of the study: It was acknowledged in the study that its TCR sequencing and HLA analysis involved a relatively small number of individuals.

Per the germline V gene, CDR1 is MDHEN and CDR2 is SYDVKM. With 5 bases clipped from V and 7 bases from J, the junction kept 7 bases outside the gene matches. This CDR3 spans 14 amino acids. Roughly 0.45 to 1 ug RNA was reverse transcribed with random hexamers. By means of immunoSEQ multiplex PCR, TCR beta CDR3 spanning 54 Vbeta and 13 Jbeta underwent amplification. TCRdb reprocessed the immunoSEQ multiplex PCR reads with MiXCR, giving one entry per CDR3 protein. The data hold 250,000 to 300,000 distinct CDR3 sequences, with over 75% observed a single time. For this clonotype: Antigen unknown.

From blood CD8+ and CD4+ T cells, the TCR beta chain was sequenced. The TCR sequence derives from a human donor with multiple sclerosis. Sequences were obtained from CD8+ T cells from PBMCs. The chain uses TRBV28 and TRBJ2-2; 7 nucleotides agree with TRBD2. CDR3 amino acids: CASSRREWVGELFF. The CDR3 DNA follows: TGTGCCAGCAGTCGGCGGGAGTGGGTCGGGGAGCTGTTTTTT.